Included here is one TCR beta chain sequence, with context. The record originates from a study of blood T cell repertoires in COVID-19. The overall study: Sources were T cells, B-cell-depleted T cells, or PBMCs; the material itself was cDNA or gDNA.

Everyone who took part was 18 to 89 years old, and they came from over 20 US areas. Assignment of participants to cohorts was predicated upon participant-reported clinical history. All recovered Cohort 3 donors got two negative PCRs, got clearance, or saw symptom resolution. This CDR3 is built from 15 residues. Germline lookup yields CDR1 SGHAT and CDR2 FQNNGV. Trimming took 4 bases from V and 3 from J; bases not matched to a gene: 4. Sequencing was performed with immunoSEQ multiplex PCR; in TCRdb, only in-frame clones are kept and a portion is missing. In the table there are 150,000 or so clones, more than 65% of which are singletons.

This chain uses TRBV11-2 with TRBJ2-7; TRBD1 aligns across 12 bases. The sample comprised PBMCs or T cells enriched from blood (not recorded which). The clonotype originates from a man between 45 and 60 years old who had recovered from COVID-19. This chain's CDR3 is CASSSGQGAYYEQYF. CDR3 coding DNA: TGTGCCAGCAGCTCGGGACAGGGGGCGTACTACGAGCAGTACTTC.